The 14 T cell receptor beta chains in this list originate from one sample, sequenced in a study of shared clonotypes between healthy human individuals. Libraries were prepared by immunoSEQ multiplex PCR; TCRdb keeps only in-frame clonotypes and omits some of them. This table has 2 million to 2.5 million clones, around 95% appearing once. Sequences were obtained from naive CD4+ T cells sorted from blood. Subset here: CD45RA+ positively selected. Receptors were obtained from a man younger than 30 in good health.

As to this clone: Other DNA sequences in this sample translate to the same CDR3. This chain uses TRBV9 with TRBJ1-2; no firm D call. Germline V lookup: CDR1 SGDLS, CDR2 YYNGEE. V gave up 0 bases and J gave up 8 bases, with 11 bases separating them. The CDR3 consists of 13 residues. The CDR3 protein is CASSVGGSGGYTF. The DNA for the CDR3 is TGTGCCAGCAGCGTAGGAGGGTCAGGCGGCTACACCTTC.

The chain is built from TRBV6-5 and TRBJ2-5; 7 bases agree with TRBD1. The trim removed 6 bases at V and 1 base at J, leaving 5 bases unmatched. The V gene's germline CDR1 is MNHEY and CDR2 SVGAGI. The CDR3 covers 14 residues. The CDR3 protein is CASRPGQVQETQYF. Written as DNA, the CDR3 is TGTGCCAGCAGACCCGGACAGGTCCAAGAGACCCAGTACTTC.

Note on this clone: Other DNA sequences in this sample translate to the same CDR3. The V gene is TRBV4-3, the J gene TRBJ1-5, with a possible D match to TRBD1 (5 bases). From germline, CDR1 is LGHNA and CDR2 YSLEER. The CDR3 runs to 13 residues. The germline V and J ends were trimmed by 0 bases and 7 bases, with 7 bases remaining between them. For the CDR3, the DNA is TGCGCCAGCAGCCAAGAGGGGGGGCAGCCCCAGCATTTT. Its translation is CASSQEGGQPQHF.

The rearrangement links TRBV30 to TRBJ1-5; no clear D. Germline V CDR1 and CDR2: GTSNPN, SVGIG (reference sequence). The CDR3 is made up of 14 amino acids. The germline V and J ends were trimmed by 5 bases and 1 base, with 12 bases remaining between them. The CDR3 DNA reads TGTGCCTGGTCTGGGGAGTGGAGCAATCAGCCCCAGCATTTT. It translates to CAWSGEWSNQPQHF. The variable domain in full, with the rest retrieved from reference TRBV30 and TRBJ1-5, is SQTIHQWPATLVQPVGSPLSLECTVEGTSNPNLYWYRQAAGRGLQLLFYSVGIGQISSEVPQNLSASRPQDRQFILSSKKLLLSDSGFYLCAWSGEWSNQPQHFGDGTRLSIL.

The gene calls are TRBV5-1 and TRBJ1-3; TRBD1 agrees at 9 bases. This CDR3 is built from 15 residues. V shed 4 bases and J 4 bases; nucleotides not matched to a gene: 6. The germline gives CDR1 SGHRS, CDR2 YFSETQ. In DNA, the CDR3 is TGCGCCAGCAGCGTACGGACAGGGGAAGGAAACACCATATATTTT. The encoded protein is CASSVRTGEGNTIYF.

V is TRBV6-5 and J is TRBJ1-1, with D tentatively TRBD1 (6 bases). From germline, CDR1 is MNHEY and CDR2 SVGAGI. The CDR3 loop spans 13 amino acids. The V and J ends lost 3 bases and 8 bases respectively, with 13 bases between them. CDR3 nucleotides: TGTGCCAGCAGTTATCATGGCGGACAGGAAGCTTTCTTT. The encoded protein is CASSYHGGQEAFF.

The chain carries TRBV4-3 and TRBJ2-7; tentative D call: TRBD2 (6 bases). From germline, CDR1 is LGHNA and CDR2 YSLEER. V lost 0 bases to trimming and J lost 2 bases, with 11 bases between them. The CDR3 runs to 15 residues. This CDR3 is CASSQDGGKAYEQYF. The CDR3 nucleotides read TGCGCCAGCAGCCAAGATGGGGGGAAAGCCTACGAGCAGTACTTC.

V usage is TRBV7-2 and J usage is TRBJ1-2; D may be TRBD1 (6 bases). Germline V gives CDR1 SGHTA, CDR2 FQGNSA. CDR3 length equals 15 residues. Trimming left V 5 bases short and J 5 bases short, with 18 bases between. CDR3 region: CASSRDGGGLYGYTF. CDR3 nucleotide sequence: TGTGCCAGCAGCCGAGACGGGGGGGGCCTGTATGGCTACACCTTC.

The V call is TRBV5-1, the J call TRBJ1-4; D might be TRBD1 (6 bases). V was pared by 4 bases and J by 7 bases, with 14 bases between. Germline V gene data show CDR1 as SGHRS and CDR2 as YFSETQ. There are 14 residues in the CDR3. DNA of the CDR3: TGCGCCAGCAGCCCCGGACAGTTAGGTGAAAAACTGTTTTTT. Amino acids: CASSPGQLGEKLFF.

Notes on this clone: The sample holds other DNA sequences that translate to the same CDR3. The chain joins TRBV7-8 to TRBJ2-3; 9 bases are shared with TRBD1. This CDR3 has 15 residues. Germline CDR1 SGHVS, CDR2 FQNEAQ. J gave up 0 bases and V 5 bases, and 3 bases lay outside the gene matches. CDR3 coding DNA: TGTGCCAGCAGCCTGGGACAGGGAAGCACAGATACGCAGTATTTT. Residues: CASSLGQGSTDTQYF.

In regard to this clone: The sample carries other DNA sequences with the same CDR3. Here the CDR3 DNA reads TGTGCCAGCAGCCTGGGACTAGTAGATACGCAGTATTTT. It is translated as CASSLGLVDTQYF. This rearrangement joins TRBV7-3 to TRBJ2-3; TRBD2 matches at 8 bases. V lost 5 bases to trimming and J lost 5 bases; unmatched junction nucleotides: 3. The germline V gene has CDR1 SGHTA and CDR2 FQGTGA. The CDR3 covers 13 residues.

About this clone itself: The same CDR3 arises from other DNA sequences in this sample as well. The chain has TRBV18 and TRBJ2-1; maybe TRBD2 (6 bases). Trimming shortened V by 3 bases and J by 4 bases, and 13 bases separated the two germline ends. The CDR3 consists of 15 residues. The V gene's germline CDR1 is KGHSH and CDR2 LQKENI. Here the CDR3 reads CASSPGTGTYNEQFF. CDR3 in DNA: TGTGCCAGCTCACCCGGGACTGGGACTTACAATGAGCAGTTCTTC.

The V gene is TRBV6-1, the J gene TRBJ1-2; no definite D call. The V gene lost 6 bases and the J gene lost 4 bases, with 9 bases spanning the gap. The CDR3 sequence is 12 residues long. Per germline, CDR1 MNHNS and CDR2 SASEGT. The DNA of the CDR3 is TGTGCCAGCAGAGACACCGGCTATGGCTACACCTTC. Amino acid sequence: CASRDTGYGYTF.

The chain combines TRBV28 with TRBJ2-3; unclear D gene. From germline, CDR1 is MDHEN and CDR2 SYDVKM. Trimming removed 5 bases at V and 0 bases at J, with 6 bases between. The CDR3 length is 13 residues. The CDR3 coding sequence is TGTGCCAGCAGTGGAGATAGCACAGATACGCAGTATTTT. The encoded protein is CASSGDSTDTQYF.